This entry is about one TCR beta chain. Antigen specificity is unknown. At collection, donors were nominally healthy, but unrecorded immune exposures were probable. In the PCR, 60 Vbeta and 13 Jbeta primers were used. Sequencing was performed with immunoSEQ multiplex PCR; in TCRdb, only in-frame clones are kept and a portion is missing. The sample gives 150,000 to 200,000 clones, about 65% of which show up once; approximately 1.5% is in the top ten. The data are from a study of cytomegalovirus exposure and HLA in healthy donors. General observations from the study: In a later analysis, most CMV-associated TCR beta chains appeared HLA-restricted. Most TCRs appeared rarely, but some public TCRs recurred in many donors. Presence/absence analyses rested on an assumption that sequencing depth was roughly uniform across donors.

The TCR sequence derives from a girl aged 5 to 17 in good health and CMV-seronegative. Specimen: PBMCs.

The CDR3 coding sequence is TGTGCCAGCACCGGACAGGGGAGGAGTACTGAAGCTTTCTTT. This gives the protein CASTGQGRSTEAFF. The rearrangement uses TRBV28 and TRBJ1-1; 9 bases map to TRBD1. Germline trimming cut 7 bases from V and 5 bases from J; bases unmatched to any gene: 8. The CDR3 runs 14 residues. Germline CDR1 MDHEN, CDR2 SYDVKM.